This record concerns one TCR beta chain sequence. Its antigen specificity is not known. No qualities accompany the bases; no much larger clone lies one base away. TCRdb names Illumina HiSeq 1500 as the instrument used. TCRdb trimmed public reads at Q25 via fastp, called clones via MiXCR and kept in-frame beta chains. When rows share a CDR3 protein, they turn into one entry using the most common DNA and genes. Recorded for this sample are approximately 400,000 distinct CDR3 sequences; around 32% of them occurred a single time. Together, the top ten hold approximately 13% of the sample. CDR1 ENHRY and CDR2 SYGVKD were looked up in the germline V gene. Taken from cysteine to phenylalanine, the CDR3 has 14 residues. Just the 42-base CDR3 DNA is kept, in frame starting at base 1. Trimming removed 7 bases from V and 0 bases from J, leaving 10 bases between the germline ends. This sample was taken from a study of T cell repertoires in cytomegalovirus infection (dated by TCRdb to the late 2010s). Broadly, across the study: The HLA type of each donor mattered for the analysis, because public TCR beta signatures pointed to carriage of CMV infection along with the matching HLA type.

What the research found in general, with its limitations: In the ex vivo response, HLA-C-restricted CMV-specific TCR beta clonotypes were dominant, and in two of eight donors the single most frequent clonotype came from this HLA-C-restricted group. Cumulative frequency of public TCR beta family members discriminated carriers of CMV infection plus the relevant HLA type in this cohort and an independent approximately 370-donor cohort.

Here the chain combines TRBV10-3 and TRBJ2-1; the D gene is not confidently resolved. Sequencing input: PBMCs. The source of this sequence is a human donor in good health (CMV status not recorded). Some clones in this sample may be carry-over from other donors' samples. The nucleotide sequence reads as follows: TGTGCCATCAATGAAAAGGTCTCCTACAATGAGCAGTTCTTC. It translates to CAINEKVSYNEQFF.